A single sample gave rise to the 16 T cell receptor beta chains below, sequenced in a study of blood T cell repertoires in COVID-19. Profiling relied on immunoSEQ multiplex PCR, and the TCRdb table lists in-frame clones only, not all of them. Of approximately 150,000 clones in the sample, about 80% were seen once. Material for sequencing was PBMCs or T cells enriched from blood (not recorded which). The receptors were gathered from a man aged 35 to 55 with acute COVID-19.

The chain carries TRBV5-1 and TRBJ2-3; D is perhaps TRBD1 (6 bases). CDR3 length equals 14 residues. Germline V gene sequence: CDR1 SGHRS, CDR2 YFSETQ. V lost 4 bases and J 2 bases, leaving 11 bases between the germline ends. The CDR3 loop is CASSLRGITDTQYF. For the CDR3, the DNA is TGCGCCAGCAGCCTAAGGGGGATCACAGATACGCAGTATTTT. Looking up the rest from reference TRBV5-1 and TRBJ2-3 gives the full variable domain: KAGVTQTPRYLIKTRGQQVTLSCSPISGHRSVSWYQQTPGQGLQFLFEYFSETQRNKGNFPGRFSGRQFSNSRSEMNVSTLELGDSALYLCASSLRGITDTQYFGPGTRLTVL.

The chain couples TRBV28 to TRBJ2-7, with 8 bases matching TRBD2. In germline, CDR1 is MDHEN, CDR2 SYDVKM. The CDR3 loop spans 16 amino acids. The V and J ends lost 5 bases and 4 bases, in that order; junction bases with no gene match: 13. The CDR3 DNA follows: TGTGCCAGCAGTCCGGTTACGGGAGGGCCCCTGTACGAGCAGTACTTC. It yields the protein CASSPVTGGPLYEQYF.

The gene calls are TRBV5-5 and TRBJ1-1; possibly TRBD1 for D (6 bases). This CDR3 has 19 amino acids. V lost 0 bases to trimming and J lost 3 bases, with 24 bases between them. Germline V gene data show CDR1 as SGHKS and CDR2 as YYEKEE (reference sequence). CDR3 loop: CASSLAAVTGLREDTEAFF. In DNA form, the CDR3 reads TGTGCCAGCAGCTTGGCGGCCGTGACAGGTTTGCGCGAGGACACTGAAGCTTTCTTT.

This chain links TRBV7-9 with TRBJ1-2, with 9 bases identical to TRBD1. The J segment lost 2 bases and the V segment lost 3 bases, leaving 4 bases of the junction unmatched. The CDR3 spans 15 residues. Germline V CDR1 and CDR2: SEHNR, FQNEAQ (reference sequence). The CDR3 sequence: CASSFEGQGNYGYTF. As DNA, the CDR3 is TGTGCCAGCAGCTTCGAGGGACAGGGCAACTATGGCTACACCTTC.

The chain carries TRBV30 and TRBJ1-2, with 9 nucleotides matching TRBD1. V trimming: 2 bases; J trimming: 4 bases; junction bases outside the gene matches: 11. The CDR3 sequence is 16 residues long. Germline V gene sequence: CDR1 GTSNPN, CDR2 SVGIG (reference sequence). The CDR3 DNA follows: TGTGCCTGGAGTCCGGGACAGGGAGGCGCAAGCTATGGCTACACCTTC. Translated, it gives CAWSPGQGGASYGYTF.

The chain employs TRBV10-3 and TRBJ1-1; D is unresolved. Germline V gives CDR1 ENHRY, CDR2 SYGVKD. The V end was cut by 10 bases, the J end by 0 bases, with 9 bases between. This CDR3 spans 12 amino acids. The CDR3 here is CATLAVNTEAFF. CDR3 in DNA: TGTGCCACCCTGGCAGTGAACACTGAAGCTTTCTTT.

The rearrangement uses TRBV5-8 and TRBJ1-1; D is perhaps TRBD1 (6 bases). Trimming pared 0 bases from V and 3 bases from J, leaving 9 bases between. The germline CDR1 and CDR2 sequences are SGHTS and YDEGEE. The CDR3 runs to 14 residues. DNA for the CDR3: TGTGCCAGCAGCTTGGGGGGGCCGGACACTGAAGCTTTCTTT. Amino acid sequence: CASSLGGPDTEAFF.

The chain has TRBV10-3 and TRBJ1-3; TRBD1 is a possible D gene (5 bases). Germline values: CDR1 ENHRY, CDR2 SYGVKD. Trimming removed 3 bases from V and 2 bases from J, with 8 bases in between. The CDR3 extends over 14 amino acids. The CDR3: CAISDRVTGNTIYF. CDR3 coding DNA: TGTGCCATCAGTGACAGGGTCACTGGAAACACCATATATTTT.

The chain is built from TRBV5-1 and TRBJ2-3; tentatively, D is TRBD1 (5 bases). Germline loops: CDR1 SGHRS, CDR2 YFSETQ. CDR3 length: 14 amino acids. V was clipped by 1 base and J by 8 bases, with 14 bases between them. DNA of the CDR3: TGCGCCAGCAGCTTGTCTGGGGCTCAGATTACGCAGTATTTT. Its protein product is CASSLSGAQITQYF.

This chain links TRBV29-1 with TRBJ1-2; 9 bases match TRBD1. CDR3 length: 13 residues. Trimming took 6 bases from V and 7 from J; bases not matched to a gene: 9. The germline CDR1 and CDR2 sequences are SQVTM and ANQGSEA. The chain's CDR3 is CSVGQGFPSGYTF. The CDR3 DNA is TGCAGCGTAGGACAGGGGTTCCCTTCTGGCTACACCTTC.

This chain connects TRBV4-1 to TRBJ2-7; D call uncertain. CDR1 and CDR2 from the germline V gene are MGHRA and YSYEKL. The CDR3 loop spans 13 amino acids. V lost 1 base and J 6 bases, leaving 10 bases between the germline ends. CDR3 DNA sequence: TGCGCCAGCAGCCAAGGGTCTATAACCGAGCAGTACTTC. This encodes CASSQGSITEQYF.

Concerning this clone itself: The sample contains more than one DNA sequence encoding this CDR3. This rearrangement joins TRBV5-1 to TRBJ1-4; 9 nucleotides agree with TRBD1. V lost 4 bases, J lost 7 bases, and 5 bases stayed unmatched. Germline values: CDR1 SGHRS, CDR2 YFSETQ. The CDR3 is made up of 14 amino acids. The DNA of the CDR3 is TGCGCCAGCAGCCTGGGACAGGGAGGTGAAAAACTGTTTTTT. Amino acid sequence: CASSLGQGGEKLFF.

CDR3 nucleotide sequence: TGTGCCATTGCGACAGGGCCCGGGGAGCCCCAGCATTTT. The encoded protein is CAIATGPGEPQHF. V usage is TRBV19 and J usage is TRBJ1-5; 7 bases align to TRBD1. From germline, CDR1 is LNHDA and CDR2 SQIVND (reference sequence). Germline trimming cut 10 bases from V and 8 bases from J; bases unmatched to any gene: 11. The CDR3 is made up of 13 amino acids.

The chain recombines TRBV5-1 with TRBJ2-7; D perhaps matches TRBD1 (6 bases). V was pared by 2 bases and J by 3 bases, with 15 bases between. The germline V gene has CDR1 SGHRS and CDR2 YFSETQ. CDR3 size: 15 residues. The CDR3 sequence is CASSLSTGMDYEQYF. For the CDR3, the DNA is TGCGCCAGCAGCTTATCCACAGGGATGGACTACGAGCAGTACTTC.

This clone was observed a few times. The genes are TRBV5-4 and TRBJ1-2; 10 bases match TRBD1. CDR1 is SGHNT, CDR2 YYREEE, per germline (reference sequence). The CDR3 is 16 residues long. Germline trimming cut 4 bases from V and 2 bases from J; bases unmatched to any gene: 8. CDR3 DNA sequence: TGTGCCAGCAGCCAGCTCGGGACAGGGGAGAACTATGGCTACACCTTC. Its translation is CASSQLGTGENYGYTF.

This clone was picked up a small number of times. The J gene is TRBJ1-5, the V gene TRBV7-8; 7 positions match TRBD1. V shed 5 bases, J shed 0 bases, and the junction held 10 bases outside the gene matches. The germline V gene has CDR1 SGHVS and CDR2 FQNEAQ. This CDR3 comprises 17 residues. In DNA form, the CDR3 reads TGTGCCAGCAGCGTATTCCTGGGACAGTATAGCAATCAGCCCCAGCATTTT. Protein product: CASSVFLGQYSNQPQHF. The full variable domain, in which reference TRBV7-8 and TRBJ1-5 provide the parts outside the CDR3, is GAGVSQSPRYKVAKRGQDVALRCDPISGHVSLFWYQQALGQGPEFLTYFQNEAQLDKSGLPSDRFFAERPEGSVSTLKIQRTQQEDSAVYLCASSVFLGQYSNQPQHFGDGTRLSIL.